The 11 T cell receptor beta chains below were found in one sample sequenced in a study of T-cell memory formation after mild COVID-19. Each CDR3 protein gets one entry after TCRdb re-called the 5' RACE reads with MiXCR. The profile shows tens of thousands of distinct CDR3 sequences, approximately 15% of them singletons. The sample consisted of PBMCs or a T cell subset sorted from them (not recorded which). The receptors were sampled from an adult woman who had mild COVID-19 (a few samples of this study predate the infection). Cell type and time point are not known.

DNA for the CDR3: TGTGCCATCAGTGACCCCGGAGGGGTCCTCGGGGAGCTGTTTTTT. It is translated as CAISDPGGVLGELFF. The chain has TRBV10-3 and TRBJ2-2; perhaps TRBD2 as D (6 bases). The germline V and J ends were trimmed by 3 bases and 7 bases, with 15 bases remaining between them. This CDR3 is built from 15 residues. The germline gives CDR1 ENHRY, CDR2 SYGVKD.

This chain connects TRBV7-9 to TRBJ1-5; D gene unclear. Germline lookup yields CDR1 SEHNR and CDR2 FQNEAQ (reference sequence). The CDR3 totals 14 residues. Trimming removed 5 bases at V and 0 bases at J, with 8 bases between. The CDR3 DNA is TGTGCCAGCAGCCAGGAGGTTAGCAATCAGCCCCAGCATTTT. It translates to CASSQEVSNQPQHF.

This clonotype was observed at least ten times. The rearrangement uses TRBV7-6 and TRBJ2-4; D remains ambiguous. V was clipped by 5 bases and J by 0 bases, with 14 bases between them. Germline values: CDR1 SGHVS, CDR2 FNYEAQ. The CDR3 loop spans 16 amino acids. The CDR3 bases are TGTGCCAGCAGCCCCCGGCAAGGAATAGCCAAAAACATTCAGTACTTC. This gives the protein CASSPRQGIAKNIQYF.

This chain's CDR3 is CASSVHTPTDRGNTIYF. DNA of the CDR3: TGTGCCAGCAGCGTACACACCCCCACGGACAGAGGAAACACCATATATTTT. The gene calls are TRBV9 and TRBJ1-3; D possibly corresponds to TRBD1 (6 bases). Germline lookup yields CDR1 SGDLS and CDR2 YYNGEE. V dropped 1 base and J dropped 4 bases, with 18 bases sitting between them. The CDR3 loop spans 17 amino acids.

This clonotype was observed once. This chain's CDR3 is CASSGLAGADTQYF. The CDR3 DNA is TGTGCCAGCAGTGGACTAGCGGGAGCAGATACGCAGTATTTT. This chain joins TRBV6-1 and TRBJ2-3; 12 bases are a match to TRBD2. The V gene end was trimmed by 4 bases and the J gene end by 4 bases; junction bases not matched to a gene: 0. The CDR3 sequence is 14 residues long. Germline values: CDR1 MNHNS, CDR2 SASEGT.

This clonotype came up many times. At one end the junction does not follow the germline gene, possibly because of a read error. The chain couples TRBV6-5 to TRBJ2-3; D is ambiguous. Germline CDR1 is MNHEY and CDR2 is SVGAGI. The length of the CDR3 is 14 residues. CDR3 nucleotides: TGTGCCAGCAGTTACTCGCCCCTAGAGCCCCTCGCAGTATTT. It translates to CASSYSPLEPLAVF.

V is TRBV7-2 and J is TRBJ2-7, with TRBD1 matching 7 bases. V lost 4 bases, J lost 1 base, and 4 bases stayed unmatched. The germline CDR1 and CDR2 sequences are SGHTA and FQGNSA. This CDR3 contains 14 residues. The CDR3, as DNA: TGTGCCAGCAGCTCCCGGGACAGTTCCTACGAGCAGTACTTC. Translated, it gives CASSSRDSSYEQYF.

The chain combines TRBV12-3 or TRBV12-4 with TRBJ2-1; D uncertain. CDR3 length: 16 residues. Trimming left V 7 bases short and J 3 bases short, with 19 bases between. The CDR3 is CASTSSEHPFYNEQFF. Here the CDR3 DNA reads TGTGCCAGCACGTCATCAGAGCACCCCTTCTACAATGAGCAGTTCTTC.

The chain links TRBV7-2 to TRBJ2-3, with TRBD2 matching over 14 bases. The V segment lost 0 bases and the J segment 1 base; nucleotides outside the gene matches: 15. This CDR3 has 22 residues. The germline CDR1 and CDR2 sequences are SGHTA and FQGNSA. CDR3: CASSLAPRLAGGPGVGTDTQYF. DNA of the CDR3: TGTGCCAGCAGCTTAGCCCCCAGACTAGCGGGGGGGCCGGGGGTGGGCACAGATACGCAGTATTTT.

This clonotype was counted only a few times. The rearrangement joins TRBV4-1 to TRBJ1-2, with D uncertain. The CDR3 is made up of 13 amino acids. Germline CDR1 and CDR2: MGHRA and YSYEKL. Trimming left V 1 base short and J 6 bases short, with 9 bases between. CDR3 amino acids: CASSQGWEDGYTF. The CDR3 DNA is TGCGCCAGCAGCCAAGGCTGGGAAGATGGCTACACCTTC.

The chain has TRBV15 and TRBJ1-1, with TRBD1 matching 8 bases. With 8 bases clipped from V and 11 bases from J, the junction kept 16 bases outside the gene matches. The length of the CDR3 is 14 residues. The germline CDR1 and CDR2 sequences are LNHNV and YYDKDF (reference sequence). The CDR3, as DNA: TGTGCCACCCATAAAGGACAGGGAAGAAGTTATGCTTTCTTT. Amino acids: CATHKGQGRSYAFF.